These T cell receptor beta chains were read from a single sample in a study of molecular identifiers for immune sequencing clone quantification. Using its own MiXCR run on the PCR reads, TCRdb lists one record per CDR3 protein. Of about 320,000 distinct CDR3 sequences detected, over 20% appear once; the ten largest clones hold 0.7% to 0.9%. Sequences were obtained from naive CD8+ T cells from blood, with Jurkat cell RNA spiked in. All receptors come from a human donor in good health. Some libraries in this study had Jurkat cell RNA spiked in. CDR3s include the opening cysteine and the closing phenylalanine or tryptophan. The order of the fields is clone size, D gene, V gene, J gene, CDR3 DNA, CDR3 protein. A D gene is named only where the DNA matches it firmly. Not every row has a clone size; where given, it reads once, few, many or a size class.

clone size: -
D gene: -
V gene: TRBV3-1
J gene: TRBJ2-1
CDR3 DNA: TGTGCCAGCAGCCAAGTGGGGCGGAACTCCTACAATGAGCAGTTCTTC
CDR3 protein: CASSQVGRNSYNEQFF

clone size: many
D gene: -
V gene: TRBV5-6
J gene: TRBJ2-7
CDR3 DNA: TGTGCCAGCAGCACGCCAACCCAGGGAGTTTACGAGCAGTACTTC
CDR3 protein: CASSTPTQGVYEQYF

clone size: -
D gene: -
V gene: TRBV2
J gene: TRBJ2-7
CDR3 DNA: TGTGCCAGCAGTGAGAACCAGTGGGTCGAGCAGCACTTC
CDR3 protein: CASSENQWVEQHF

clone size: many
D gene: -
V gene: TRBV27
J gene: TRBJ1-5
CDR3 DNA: TGTGCCAGCAGTTTGATGGGACGTACAGGTCAGCCCCAGCATTTT
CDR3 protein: CASSLMGRTGQPQHF

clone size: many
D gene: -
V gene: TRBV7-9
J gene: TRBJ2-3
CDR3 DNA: TGTGCCAGCAGCGTAGGAGTTTCAGAGGCAGATACGCAGTATTTT
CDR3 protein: CASSVGVSEADTQYF

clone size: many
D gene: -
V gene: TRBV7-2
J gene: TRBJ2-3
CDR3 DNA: TGTGCCAGCAGCAGGCCGGGACAAACAGATACGCAGTATTTT
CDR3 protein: CASSRPGQTDTQYF

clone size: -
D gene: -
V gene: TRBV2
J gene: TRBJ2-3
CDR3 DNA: TGTGCCAGCAGTGGGACCCCCCCCGGGGGGCGTGCGGGCACAGATACGCAGTATTTT
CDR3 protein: CASSGTPPGGRAGTDTQYF

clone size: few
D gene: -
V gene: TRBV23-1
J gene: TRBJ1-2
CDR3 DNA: TGCGCCAGCAGTCCCGACCGGGGAGGGTTCAGGGACATCTATGGCTACACCTTC
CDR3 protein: CASSPDRGGFRDIYGYTF

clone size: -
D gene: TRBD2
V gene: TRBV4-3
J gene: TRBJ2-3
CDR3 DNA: TGCGCCAGCAGCCAAGAGGGGTGGACTAGCGGGGGTTACACAGATACGCAGTATTTT
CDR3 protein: CASSQEGWTSGGYTDTQYF

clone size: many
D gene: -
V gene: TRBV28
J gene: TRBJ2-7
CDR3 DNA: TGTGCCAGCAGTCCCGGGACGGATTCCTACGAGCAGTACTTC
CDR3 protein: CASSPGTDSYEQYF

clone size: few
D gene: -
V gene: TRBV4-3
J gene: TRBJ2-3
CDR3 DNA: TGCGCCAGCAGCCAAGACACGACCCCAGATACGCAGTATTTT
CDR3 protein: CASSQDTTPDTQYF

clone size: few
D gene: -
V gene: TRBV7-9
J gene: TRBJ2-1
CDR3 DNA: TGTGCCAGCAGCTTAGCGCTCACGGGAGACCACAATGAGCAGTTCTTC
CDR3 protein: CASSLALTGDHNEQFF

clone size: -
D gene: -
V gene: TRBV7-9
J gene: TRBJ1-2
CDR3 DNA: TGTGCCAGCAGCTCGCATAGGACGGATTTGGTCTATGGCTACACCTTC
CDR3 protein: CASSSHRTDLVYGYTF

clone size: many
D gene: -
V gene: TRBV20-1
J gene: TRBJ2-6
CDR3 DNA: TGCAGTGCTAGCTCAGGGGCTGGGGCCAACGTCCTGACTTTC
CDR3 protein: CSASSGAGANVLTF

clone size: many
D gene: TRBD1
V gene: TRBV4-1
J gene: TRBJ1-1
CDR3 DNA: TGCGCCAGCAGCCAAGCCTTCGGACAGGTAAACACTGAAGCTTTCTTT
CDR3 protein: CASSQAFGQVNTEAFF

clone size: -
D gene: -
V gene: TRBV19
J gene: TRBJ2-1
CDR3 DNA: TGTGCCAGTAGTGTGGGGGGGCAGTACAATGAGCAGTTCTTC
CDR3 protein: CASSVGGQYNEQFF

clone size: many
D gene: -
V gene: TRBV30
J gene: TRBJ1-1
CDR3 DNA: TGTGCCTGGAGTGTTATTCAAAGGGCCGTGAACACTGAAGCTTTCTTT
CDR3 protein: CAWSVIQRAVNTEAFF

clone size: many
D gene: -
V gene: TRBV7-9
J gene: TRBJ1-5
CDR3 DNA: TGTGCCAGCAGCCTAGGATCCAGGGCGGGTCAGCCCCAGCATTTT
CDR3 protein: CASSLGSRAGQPQHF

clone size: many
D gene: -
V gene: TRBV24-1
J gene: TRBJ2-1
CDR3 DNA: TGTGCCACCAGTATGGGAGTGGGGAATGAGCAGTTCTTC
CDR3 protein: CATSMGVGNEQFF

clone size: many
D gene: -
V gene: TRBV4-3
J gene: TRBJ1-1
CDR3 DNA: TGCGCCAGCAGCCAAGGACAATCCGGGACCCCAGGGGCTTTCTTT
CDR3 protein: CASSQGQSGTPGAFF